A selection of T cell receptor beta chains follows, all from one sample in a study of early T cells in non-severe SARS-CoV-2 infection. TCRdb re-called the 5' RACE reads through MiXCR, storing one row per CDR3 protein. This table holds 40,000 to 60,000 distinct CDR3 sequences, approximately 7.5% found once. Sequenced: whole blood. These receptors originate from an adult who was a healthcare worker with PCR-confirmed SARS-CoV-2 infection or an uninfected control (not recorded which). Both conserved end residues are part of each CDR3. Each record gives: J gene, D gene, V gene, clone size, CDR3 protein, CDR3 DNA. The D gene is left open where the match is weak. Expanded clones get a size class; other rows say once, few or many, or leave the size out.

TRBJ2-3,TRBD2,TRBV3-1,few,CASSTGLAGGRDTQYF,TGTGCCAGCAGCACTGGACTAGCGGGGGGAAGGGATACGCAGTATTTT
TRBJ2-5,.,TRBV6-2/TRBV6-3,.,CASSRDRITTQETQYF,TGTGCCAGCAGTCGGGACCGAATAACGACCCAAGAGACCCAGTACTTC
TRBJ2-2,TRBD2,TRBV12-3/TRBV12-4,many,CASSNRAGGPAGELFF,TGTGCCAGCAGTAATCGAGCGGGGGGGCCCGCCGGGGAGCTGTTTTTT
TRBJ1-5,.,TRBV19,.,CATASRDGSNQPQHF,TGTGCCACCGCGTCTCGGGACGGTAGCAATCAGCCCCAGCATTTT
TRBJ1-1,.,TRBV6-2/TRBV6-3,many,CASSYVGATEAFF,TGTGCCAGCAGTTACGTGGGGGCCACTGAAGCTTTCTTT
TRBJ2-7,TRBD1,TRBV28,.,CASSLGGQGGEQYF,TGTGCCAGCAGTTTAGGGGGACAGGGAGGCGAGCAGTACTTC
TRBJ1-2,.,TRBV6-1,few,CASIFNYGYTF,TGTGCCAGTATTTTTAACTATGGCTACACCTTC
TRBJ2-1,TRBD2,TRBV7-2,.,CASSLAGGRYNEQFF,TGTGCCAGCAGCCTAGCGGGGGGCCGGTACAATGAGCAGTTCTTC
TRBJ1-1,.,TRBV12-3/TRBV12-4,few,CASSFSNTEAFF,TGTGCCAGCAGTTTTTCGAACACTGAAGCTTTCTTT
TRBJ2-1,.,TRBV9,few,CASSVGLADRGEQFF,TGTGCCAGCAGCGTAGGTCTAGCGGACAGAGGAGAGCAGTTCTTC
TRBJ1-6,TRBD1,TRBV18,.,CASSPGQGGNSPLHF,TGTGCCAGCTCACCTGGACAGGGCGGTAATTCACCCCTCCACTTT
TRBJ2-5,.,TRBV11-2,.,CASCQGANQETQYF,TGTGCCAGCTGTCAAGGGGCCAACCAAGAGACCCAGTACTTC
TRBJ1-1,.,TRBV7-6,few,CASSLAGYGTEAFF,TGTGCCAGCAGCTTAGCCGGATACGGCACTGAAGCTTTCTTT
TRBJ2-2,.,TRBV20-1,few,CSARDLKISNTGELFF,TGCAGTGCTAGAGATTTAAAGATATCGAACACCGGGGAGCTGTTTTTT
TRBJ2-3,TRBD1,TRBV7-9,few,CASSTYTGGGGDTQYF,TGTGCCAGCAGCACATACACAGGGGGCGGTGGAGATACGCAGTATTTT
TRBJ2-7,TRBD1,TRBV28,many,CASKRQGPYEQYF,TGTGCCAGCAAAAGACAGGGGCCCTACGAGCAGTACTTC
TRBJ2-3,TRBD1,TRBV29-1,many,CSVGDRAVLTQYF,TGCAGCGTTGGGGACAGGGCGGTCTTAACGCAGTATTTT
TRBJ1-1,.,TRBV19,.,CASSITTMNTEAFF,TGTGCCAGTAGTATTACAACTATGAACACTGAAGCTTTCTTT
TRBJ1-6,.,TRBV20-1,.,CSATKQGGNSPLHF,TGCAGTGCTACAAAACAGGGAGGGAATTCACCCCTCCACTTT
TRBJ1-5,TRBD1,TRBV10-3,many,CAISSGGSQPQHF,TGTGCCATCAGTTCAGGGGGAAGTCAGCCCCAGCATTTT
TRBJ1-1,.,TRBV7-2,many,CASSEDRLNTEAFF,TGTGCCAGCAGCGAAGACAGACTGAACACTGAAGCTTTCTTT
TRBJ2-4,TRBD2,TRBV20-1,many,CSASGGLAGVENIQYF,TGCAGTGCTAGTGGGGGACTAGCGGGGGTGGAAAACATTCAGTACTTC
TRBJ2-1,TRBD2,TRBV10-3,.,CAISFSGGRDNEQFF,TGTGCCATCAGCTTTAGCGGGGGGCGAGATAATGAGCAGTTCTTC
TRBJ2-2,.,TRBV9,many,CASSGVNTGELFF,TGTGCCAGCAGCGGGGTTAACACCGGGGAGCTGTTTTTT
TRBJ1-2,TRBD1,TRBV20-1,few,CSAPGQGALYGYTF,TGCAGTGCCCCGGGGCAGGGGGCGCTCTATGGCTACACCTTC
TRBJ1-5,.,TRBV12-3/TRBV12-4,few,CASSYRRDQPQHF,TGTGCCAGCAGTTACCGACGGGATCAGCCCCAGCATTTT
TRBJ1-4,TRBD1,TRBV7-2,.,CASSGQGLNEKLFF,TGTGCCAGCAGCGGACAGGGTCTGAATGAAAAACTGTTTTTT
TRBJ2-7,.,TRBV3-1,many,CASSHGATYEQYF,TGTGCCAGCAGCCATGGGGCAACCTACGAGCAGTACTTC
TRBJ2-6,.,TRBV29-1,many,CSVEDLAAGANVLTF,TGCAGCGTTGAAGATTTGGCAGCTGGGGCCAACGTCCTGACTTTC
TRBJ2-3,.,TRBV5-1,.,CASSSADTDTQYF,TGCGCCAGCAGCTCGGCGGACACAGATACGCAGTATTTT
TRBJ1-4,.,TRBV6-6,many,CASSIQGLNEKLFF,TGTGCCAGCAGCATCCAGGGGCTTAATGAAAAACTGTTTTTT
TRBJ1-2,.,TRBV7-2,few,CASSLGDRTYGYTF,TGTGCCAGCAGCTTGGGCGACAGGACCTATGGCTACACCTTC
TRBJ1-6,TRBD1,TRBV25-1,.,CASSGGQESSPLHF,TGTGCCAGCAGTGGGGGACAGGAGTCATCACCCCTCCACTTT
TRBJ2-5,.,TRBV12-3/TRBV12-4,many,CASSLMTRETQYF,TGTGCCAGCAGTTTAATGACTCGAGAGACCCAGTACTTC
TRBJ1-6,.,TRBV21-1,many,CASCSYNSPLHF,TGTGCCAGCTGCTCCTATAATTCACCCCTCCACTTT
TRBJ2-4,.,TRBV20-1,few,CSAGGRGHIQYF,TGCAGTGCGGGGGGACGGGGTCACATTCAGTACTTC
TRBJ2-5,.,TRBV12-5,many,CASGNEETQYF,TGTGCTAGTGGGAACGAAGAGACCCAGTACTTC
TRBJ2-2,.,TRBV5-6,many,CASRQGYTGELFF,TGTGCCAGCAGGCAGGGCTACACCGGGGAGCTGTTTTTT
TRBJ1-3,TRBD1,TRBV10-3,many,CAISERQGGAGNTIYF,TGTGCCATCAGTGAGCGACAGGGGGGAGCTGGAAACACCATATATTTT
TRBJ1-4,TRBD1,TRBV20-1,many,CSASPYGGGSHNEKLFF,TGCAGCGCTAGTCCTTATGGAGGGGGCAGTCACAATGAAAAACTGTTTTTT
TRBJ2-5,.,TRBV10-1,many,CASSERQQETQYF,TGCGCCAGCAGTGAAAGGCAGCAAGAGACCCAGTACTTC
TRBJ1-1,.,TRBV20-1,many,CSAREDGLMNTEAFF,TGCAGTGCTAGAGAGGACGGACTTATGAACACTGAAGCTTTCTTT
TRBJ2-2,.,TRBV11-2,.,CASKDTNTGELFF,TGTGCCAGCAAGGACACTAACACGGGGGAGCTGTTTTTT
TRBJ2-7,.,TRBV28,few,CASSSFYEQYF,TGTGCCAGCAGTTCCTTCTACGAGCAGTACTTC
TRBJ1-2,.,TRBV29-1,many,CSVQSRGTYGYTF,TGCAGCGTTCAAAGTAGGGGCACATATGGCTACACCTTC
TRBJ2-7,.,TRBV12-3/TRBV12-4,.,CASTPASAPYEQYF,TGTGCCAGCACCCCCGCAAGCGCTCCCTACGAGCAGTACTTC
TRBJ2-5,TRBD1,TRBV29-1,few,CSYYRDRGRETQYF,TGCAGCTACTACCGGGACAGGGGCCGAGAGACCCAGTACTTC
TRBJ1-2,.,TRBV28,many,CASTIPENYGYTF,TGTGCCAGCACCATTCCGGAAAACTATGGCTACACCTTC
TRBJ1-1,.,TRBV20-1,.,CSASTARAYTEAFF,TGCAGTGCTAGTACGGCCAGGGCTTACACTGAAGCTTTCTTT
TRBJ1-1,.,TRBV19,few,CASENDENTEAFF,TGTGCCAGCGAGAACGACGAGAACACTGAAGCTTTCTTT
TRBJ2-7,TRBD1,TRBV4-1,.,CASSQGTGHFYEQYF,TGCGCCAGCAGCCAAGGGACAGGGCATTTCTACGAGCAGTACTTC
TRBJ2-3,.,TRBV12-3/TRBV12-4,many,CASVAGTDTQYF,TGTGCCAGCGTCGCCGGCACAGATACGCAGTATTTT
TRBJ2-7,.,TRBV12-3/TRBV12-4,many,CASSSRGRGNSYEQYF,TGTGCCAGCAGTTCCCGGGGCAGGGGAAACTCCTACGAGCAGTACTTC
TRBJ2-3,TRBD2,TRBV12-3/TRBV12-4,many,CASYVSGGMYTQYF,TGTGCCAGCTACGTCAGCGGGGGGATGTATACGCAGTATTTT
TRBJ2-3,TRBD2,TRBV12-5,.,CASGFLTSAGAFTDTQYF,TGTGCTAGTGGTTTCCTCACGTCAGCGGGGGCCTTCACAGATACGCAGTATTTT
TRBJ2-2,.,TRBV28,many,CASRSGELFF,TGTGCCAGCCGGTCCGGGGAGCTGTTTTTT
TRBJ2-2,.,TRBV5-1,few,CAGGADTGELFF,TGCGCCGGGGGCGCGGACACCGGGGAGCTGTTTTTT
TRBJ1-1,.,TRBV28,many,CASSLSRVTEAFF,TGTGCCAGCAGTTTATCGAGGGTCACTGAAGCTTTCTTT
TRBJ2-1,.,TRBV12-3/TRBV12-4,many,CASRSSSKGIYNEQFF,TGTGCCAGCAGATCATCTAGCAAGGGGATTTACAATGAGCAGTTCTTC
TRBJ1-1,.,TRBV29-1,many,CSVDNQQGSEAFF,TGCAGCGTTGACAATCAACAGGGCTCTGAAGCTTTCTTT